One and the same sample provided the 11 T cell receptor beta chains below, sequenced in a study of T cells in Graves' hyperthyroidism and ophthalmopathy. Amplified regions were TCR beta CDR3 sequences from RNA transcripts. TCR CDR3 underwent first-round RT-PCR with the HTBI primer set. TCRdb re-derived calls from the multiplex PCR reads in MiXCR, one entry per CDR3 protein. The sample includes about 560,000 distinct CDR3 sequences, 15% to 20% of them seen just once. Sequencing was carried out using blood. Source of these receptors: a woman between 18 and 29 years old with Graves' hyperthyroidism.

This rearrangement joins TRBV3-1 to TRBJ2-5; 8 bases line up with TRBD2. The CDR3 consists of 15 residues. Germline assignment: CDR1 LGHDT and CDR2 YNNKEL (reference sequence). The trim removed 4 bases at V and 4 bases at J, leaving 8 bases unmatched. In DNA, the CDR3 is TGTGCCAGCAGCCCCTACGGTCTAGCGGGAGAGACCCAGTACTTC. This gives the protein CASSPYGLAGETQYF.

The chain couples TRBV6-2 or TRBV6-3 to TRBJ2-7, with D perhaps TRBD2 (6 bases). V was cut by 6 bases and J by 3 bases, with 12 bases left in between. The CDR3 is made up of 13 amino acids. Germline loops: CDR1 MNHEY, CDR2 SVGEGT. The CDR3 sequence is CASSPGLFYEQYF. The CDR3 bases are TGTGCCAGCAGCCCCGGACTATTCTACGAGCAGTACTTC.

This clonotype was counted many times. The gene calls are TRBV12-5 and TRBJ1-1; the match to TRBD1 covers 9 bases. CDR3 length: 16 residues. CDR1 LGHNT and CDR2 FRNRAP come from the germline V gene. V lost 0 bases, J lost 4 bases, and 6 bases stayed unmatched. CDR3 residues: CASGLVQGASSTEAFF. The CDR3 DNA sequence: TGTGCTAGTGGTTTGGTACAGGGGGCGTCGAGCACTGAAGCTTTCTTT.

This clonotype was seen a few times. V and J are TRBV9 and TRBJ1-2; a weak D match, TRBD1 (6 bases). The germline V gene encodes CDR1 SGDLS and CDR2 YYNGEE. V gave up 3 bases and J gave up 2 bases, with 14 bases separating them. This CDR3 contains 15 residues. CDR3 nucleotide sequence: TGTGCCAGCAGCGAGGACAGATGGGGCAACTATGGCTACACCTTC. Translating it yields CASSEDRWGNYGYTF.

This clonotype appeared many times. The chain is built from TRBV7-9 and TRBJ2-7; D not certain. V shed 5 bases and J shed 4 bases, with 6 bases lying between them. There are 11 residues in the CDR3. Per the germline V gene, CDR1 is SEHNR and CDR2 is FQNEAQ (reference sequence). CDR3 loop: CASSREYEQYF. In DNA form, the CDR3 reads TGTGCCAGCAGCCGAGAGTACGAGCAGTACTTC.

This clonotype appeared many times. This chain uses TRBV11-2 with TRBJ2-7, with 8 bases lining up with TRBD2. Germline trimming cut 4 bases from V and 5 bases from J; bases unmatched to any gene: 16. Germline lookup yields CDR1 SGHAT and CDR2 FQNNGV. This CDR3 region has 17 residues. CDR3 amino acids: CASSWASGWMPGHEQYF. Written as DNA, the CDR3 is TGTGCCAGCAGCTGGGCTAGCGGGTGGATGCCGGGGCACGAGCAGTACTTC.

This clonotype was seen many times. The rearrangement joins TRBV7-2 to TRBJ2-5; 10 positions agree with TRBD2. There are 15 residues in the CDR3. The ends lost 4 bases at V and 2 bases at J; junction bases unmatched: 4. Germline CDR1 and CDR2: SGHTA and FQGNSA. CDR3 in amino acids: CASSSGLAVQETQYF. DNA of the CDR3: TGTGCCAGCAGCTCTGGACTAGCGGTGCAAGAGACCCAGTACTTC.

This clonotype was detected many times. The rearrangement links TRBV7-2 to TRBJ1-2; TRBD1 matches 7 bases. The J segment lost 7 bases and the V segment lost 1 base, leaving 3 bases of the junction unmatched. This CDR3 region has 13 residues. Germline V gene sequence: CDR1 SGHTA, CDR2 FQGNSA. CDR3 loop: CASSLEAGGGYTF. CDR3 coding DNA: TGTGCCAGCAGCTTAGAGGCAGGGGGTGGCTACACCTTC.

This clonotype was seen many times. This chain links TRBV6-2 or TRBV6-3 with TRBJ1-6, with D possibly matching TRBD1 (5 bases). V gave up 6 bases and J gave up 1 base, with 16 bases separating them. Germline CDR1 and CDR2: MNHEY and SVGEGT. The length of the CDR3 is 17 residues. As DNA, the CDR3 is TGTGCCAGCAGCTTCCGGCGGGGGTGGTCCTATAATTCACCCCTCCACTTT. This sequence encodes CASSFRRGWSYNSPLHF.

The chain carries TRBV28 and TRBJ2-4; maybe TRBD1 (5 bases). CDR1 and CDR2 (germline): MDHEN, SYDVKM. V lost 8 bases, J lost 10 bases, and 15 bases lay in between. This CDR3 contains 12 residues. CDR3 coding DNA: TGTGCCAGCCCAGACAGTGGTGGGATTCAGTACTTC. This encodes CASPDSGGIQYF.

The rearrangement joins TRBV29-1 to TRBJ2-2; 8 bases match TRBD2. Losses at the gene ends were 5 bases for V and 4 bases for J; bases not matched to a gene: 9. Looked up from germline, CDR1 is SQVTM and CDR2 is ANQGSEA. CDR3 length: 15 amino acids. The CDR3 nucleotides are TGCAGCGTTCCGGCTAGCGGGTATAGCACCGGGGAGCTGTTTTTT. Its translation is CSVPASGYSTGELFF.